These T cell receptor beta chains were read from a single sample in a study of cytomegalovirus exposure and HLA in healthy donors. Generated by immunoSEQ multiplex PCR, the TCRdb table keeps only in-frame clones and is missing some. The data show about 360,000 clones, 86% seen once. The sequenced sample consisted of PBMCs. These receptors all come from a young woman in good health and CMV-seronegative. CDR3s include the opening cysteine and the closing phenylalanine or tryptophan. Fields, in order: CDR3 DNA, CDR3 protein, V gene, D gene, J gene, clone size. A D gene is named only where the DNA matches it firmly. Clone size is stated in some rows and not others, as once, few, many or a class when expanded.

CDR3 DNA: TGTGCCAGCAGTTACTCAGGGGATCAGCCCCAGCATTTT
CDR3 protein: CASSYSGDQPQHF
V gene: TRBV6-5
D gene: NA
J gene: TRBJ1-5
clone size: NA

CDR3 DNA: TGTGCCAGCAGTTTTCCCACTCCTCCCTACGAGCAGTACTTC
CDR3 protein: CASSFPTPPYEQYF
V gene: TRBV28
D gene: NA
J gene: TRBJ2-7
clone size: few

CDR3 DNA: TGCGCCAGCAGTCAATCGCCGCGGTCGTCGTGCGAGCAGTACTTC
CDR3 protein: CASSQSPRSSCEQYF
V gene: TRBV23-1
D gene: NA
J gene: TRBJ2-7
clone size: NA

CDR3 DNA: TGCGCCAGCAACGGACAGTCGTCGCCCACAGATACGCAGTATTTT
CDR3 protein: CASNGQSSPTDTQYF
V gene: TRBV5-1
D gene: NA
J gene: TRBJ2-3
clone size: NA

CDR3 DNA: TGTGCCAGCAGTACAGGACAGGTCCGCTACGAGCAGTACTTC
CDR3 protein: CASSTGQVRYEQYF
V gene: TRBV27
D gene: TRBD1
J gene: TRBJ2-7
clone size: few

CDR3 DNA: TGTGCCAGTAGCCCGGGGGGCAGAGATGCTGTGGATACGCAGTATTTT
CDR3 protein: CASSPGGRDAVDTQYF
V gene: TRBV19
D gene: NA
J gene: TRBJ2-3
clone size: once

CDR3 DNA: TGTGCCAGCAGTTTTCCGGGGGACCAAGAGACCCAGTACTTC
CDR3 protein: CASSFPGDQETQYF
V gene: TRBV28
D gene: NA
J gene: TRBJ2-5
clone size: NA

CDR3 DNA: TGTGCCAGCAGCGATCGACAGGGGAACACTGAAGCTTTCTTT
CDR3 protein: CASSDRQGNTEAFF
V gene: TRBV7-9
D gene: TRBD1
J gene: TRBJ1-1
clone size: NA

CDR3 DNA: TGTGCCAGGGGGAGGGGGAGACAGGAATCCTACAATGAGCAGTTCTTC
CDR3 protein: CARGRGRQESYNEQFF
V gene: TRBV28
D gene: NA
J gene: TRBJ2-1
clone size: once

CDR3 DNA: TGTGCCAGCAGCTCCGGTCGAAATTCACCCCTCCACTTT
CDR3 protein: CASSSGRNSPLHF
V gene: TRBV7-2
D gene: NA
J gene: TRBJ1-6
clone size: NA

CDR3 DNA: TGTGCCAGTAGTTTAGGGTGGGGCGCGGAAACTGAAGCTTTCTTT
CDR3 protein: CASSLGWGAETEAFF
V gene: TRBV19
D gene: NA
J gene: TRBJ1-1
clone size: once

CDR3 DNA: TGTGCCAGCAGCTCCGGTAGACAGGGGGCTTGGGAAAAACTGTTTTTT
CDR3 protein: CASSSGRQGAWEKLFF
V gene: TRBV11-2
D gene: TRBD1
J gene: TRBJ1-4
clone size: NA

CDR3 DNA: TGCGCCAGCAGCTCCCTTAGCGGGACACCCTCCTACGAGCAGTACTTC
CDR3 protein: CASSSLSGTPSYEQYF
V gene: TRBV5-1
D gene: TRBD2
J gene: TRBJ2-7
clone size: NA

CDR3 DNA: TGCGCCAGCAGTGGATCTACAGGGTTCAATGGCTACACCTTC
CDR3 protein: CASSGSTGFNGYTF
V gene: TRBV5-1
D gene: NA
J gene: TRBJ1-2
clone size: few

CDR3 DNA: TGCGCCAGCAGCTTGATCGTGGGGCTCGTCGTCGGCGAGCAGTACTTC
CDR3 protein: CASSLIVGLVVGEQYF
V gene: TRBV5-1
D gene: NA
J gene: TRBJ2-7
clone size: NA